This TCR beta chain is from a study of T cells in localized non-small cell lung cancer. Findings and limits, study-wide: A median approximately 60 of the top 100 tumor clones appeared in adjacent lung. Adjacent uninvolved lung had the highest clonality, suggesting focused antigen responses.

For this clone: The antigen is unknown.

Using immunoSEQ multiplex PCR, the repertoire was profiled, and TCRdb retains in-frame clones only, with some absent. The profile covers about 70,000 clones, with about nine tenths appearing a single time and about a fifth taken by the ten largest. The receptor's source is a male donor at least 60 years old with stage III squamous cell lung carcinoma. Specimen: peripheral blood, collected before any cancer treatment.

CDR3 region: CASGQQGVRNQPQHF. CDR3 DNA: TGTGCCAGCGGCCAACAGGGGGTTAGGAATCAGCCCCAGCATTTT. This rearrangement joins TRBV28 to TRBJ1-5, with TRBD1 matching 8 bases. Trimming at V came to 8 bases and at J to 4 bases, leaving 10 bases not matched to a gene. In germline, CDR1 is MDHEN, CDR2 SYDVKM. The CDR3 totals 15 residues. The full variable domain, rest sourced from reference TRBV28 and TRBJ1-5, is DVKVTQSSRYLVKRTGEKVFLECVQDMDHENMFWYRQDPGLGLRLIYFSYDVKMKEKGDIPEGYSVSREKKERFSLILESASTNQTSMYLCASGQQGVRNQPQHFGDGTRLSIL.